This T cell receptor beta chain was found in a study of beta chain features in type 1 diabetes. Trimming cost V 4 bases and J 7 bases, with 11 bases left between them. The CDR3 extends over 14 amino acids. Germline CDR1 is MGHRA and CDR2 is YSYEKL. Expressed TCRB transcripts got sequenced, as all isolated RNA was reverse transcribed. Libraries were prepared by immunoSEQ multiplex PCR; TCRdb keeps only in-frame clonotypes and omits some of them. The sample yields 9,400 or so clones, 75% to 80% seen once. This clone was seen only a few times. The sample taken for sequencing was Tregs from blood. The clonotype originates from a woman aged 18-30 years in good health. V usage is TRBV4-1 and J usage is TRBJ1-6, with a weak D call TRBD1 (6 bases). The CDR3: CASSPGQKNSPLHF. The CDR3 nucleotides are TGCGCCAGCAGCCCCGGACAGAAAAATTCACCCCTCCACTTT.